These 13 T cell receptor beta chains came from one sample sequenced in a study of shared clonotypes between healthy human individuals. Naive-designated CD8 cells lacked CD45RO, were positively enriched for CCR7, and omitted terminally differentiated effector memory CD45RA+ cells. Assay: immunoSEQ multiplex PCR; the TCRdb copy retains only in-frame clones and omits some. The sample records approximately 2,200,000 clones, 85% to 95% being singletons. The sample taken for sequencing was naive CD8+ T cells from PBMCs. The receptor set was obtained from a man aged 18 to 35 in good health. Some clones in this sample may be carry-over from other donors' samples.

The rearrangement uses TRBV6-5 and TRBJ1-2; no definite D call. This CDR3 region has 14 residues. V lost 2 bases and J lost 8, with 15 bases in between. In germline, CDR1 is MNHEY, CDR2 SVGAGI. The CDR3 loop is CASSYRTGSMGYTF. The CDR3 coding sequence is TGTGCCAGCAGTTACAGGACCGGTTCTATGGGCTACACCTTC.

The CDR3 here is CASSGLAGGGRQTQYF. The CDR3 DNA reads TGTGCCAGCAGCGGACTAGCGGGAGGAGGAAGACAGACCCAGTACTTC. V and J are TRBV2 and TRBJ2-5; 14 bases line up with TRBD2. Germline V gene sequence: CDR1 SNHLY, CDR2 FYNNEI. V shed 6 bases, J shed 6 bases, and the junction held 9 bases outside the gene matches. The CDR3 length is 16 residues.

V is TRBV6-5 and J is TRBJ2-1; D ambiguous. The CDR3 contains 15 residues. Trimming stripped 2 bases from V and 2 bases from J, with 10 bases between. Germline CDR1 reads MNHEY; CDR2 reads SVGAGI. The CDR3 DNA reads TGTGCCAGCAGTTACGGCCGTACCACCTACAATGAGCAGTTCTTC. Protein: CASSYGRTTYNEQFF.

The CDR3 spells CASSTLGDRGNYEQYF. DNA of the CDR3: TGTGCCAGTAGTACCCTTGGGGACAGGGGGAACTACGAGCAGTACTTC. The chain employs TRBV19 and TRBJ2-7, with 11 nucleotides matching TRBD1. The CDR3 has 16 amino acids. The junction had 8 bases not matched to a gene; V was cut back by 4 bases and J by 3 bases. The germline CDR1 and CDR2 sequences are LNHDA and SQIVND (reference sequence).

The chain has TRBV5-1 and TRBJ2-2, with D possibly TRBD1 on 6 matching bases. Trimming cost V 1 base and J 0 bases, with 10 bases left between them. Germline-derived CDR1 and CDR2 are SGHRS and YFSETQ. CDR3 length: 16 residues. The CDR3 DNA reads TGCGCCAGCAGCTTGTCGCAGGGGTCGAACACCGGGGAGCTGTTTTTT. It codes for CASSLSQGSNTGELFF.

CDR3 coding DNA: TGTGCCAGCAGGTATCGGGACAGCCACTACTACGAGCAGTACTTC. Residues: CASRYRDSHYYEQYF. The chain links TRBV28 to TRBJ2-7; 7 positions match TRBD1. This CDR3 region has 15 residues. CDR1 and CDR2 from the germline V gene are MDHEN and SYDVKM. The V segment lost 6 bases and the J segment 3 bases; nucleotides outside the gene matches: 11.

The chain is built from TRBV28 and TRBJ1-5; D is perhaps TRBD1 (5 bases). V gave up 7 bases and J gave up 3 bases, with 13 bases separating them. Germline CDR1 and CDR2: MDHEN and SYDVKM. The CDR3 loop spans 14 amino acids. The CDR3 reads CASTMGGDNQPQHF. The CDR3 DNA reads TGTGCCAGCACCATGGGGGGGGACAATCAGCCCCAGCATTTT.

The CDR3 is CASSPGTPSNQPQHF. CDR3 nucleotides: TGTGCCAGCAGCCCCGGGACACCTAGCAATCAGCCCCAGCATTTT. The chain has TRBV6-5 and TRBJ1-5; D is perhaps TRBD1 (6 bases). The CDR3 loop spans 15 amino acids. V dropped 6 bases and J dropped 0 bases, with 12 bases sitting between them. Germline V gives CDR1 MNHEY, CDR2 SVGAGI.

The chain recombines TRBV6-6 with TRBJ2-2; D might be TRBD1 (5 bases). In germline, CDR1 is MNHNY, CDR2 SVGAGI (reference sequence). There are 16 residues in the CDR3. Between the trimmed V and J ends, which lost 3 bases and 7 bases, there was a span of 18 bases. For the CDR3, the DNA is TGTGCCAGCAGTTATCATGGCAGGGTTGATGGCGGGGAGCTGTTTTTT. Protein product: CASSYHGRVDGGELFF.

This clone was counted once. The V call is TRBV4-1, the J call TRBJ2-6; D is possibly TRBD1 (5 bases). This CDR3 is 19 amino acids long. Germline-derived CDR1 and CDR2 are MGHRA and YSYEKL. The germline V and J ends were trimmed by 3 bases and 1 base, with 19 bases remaining between them. Here the CDR3 DNA reads TGCGCCAGCAGCCACCCGACAGTAAATCTACAATCTGGGGCCAACGTCCTGACTTTC. This sequence encodes CASSHPTVNLQSGANVLTF.

The chain combines TRBV9 with TRBJ2-7; no clear D gene. Looked up from germline, CDR1 is SGDLS and CDR2 is YYNGEE. The CDR3 runs to 12 residues. Deletions cut 3 bases from V and 7 bases from J, with 11 bases between. The CDR3 loop is CASSGLSLEQYF. The CDR3 nucleotides read TGTGCCAGCAGCGGTCTTAGCCTAGAGCAGTACTTC.

In its sample, this clone was seen once. This chain joins TRBV9 and TRBJ1-5, with D possibly being TRBD1 (5 bases). With 2 bases removed from V and 6 bases from J, the gap between germline ends came to 12 bases. The CDR3 contains 14 residues. CDR1 is SGDLS, CDR2 YYNGEE, per germline. The CDR3 is CASSVGAAGQPQHF. In DNA form, the CDR3 reads TGTGCCAGCAGCGTCGGGGCGGCAGGTCAGCCCCAGCATTTT.

CDR3 residues: CASSGFGGADNEKLFF. The CDR3 nucleotides are TGTGCCAGCAGCGGGTTTGGGGGGGCCGATAATGAAAAACTGTTTTTT. This chain uses TRBV6-6 with TRBJ1-4; weak D call: TRBD1 (6 bases). The V gene lost 6 bases and the J gene lost 4 bases, with 18 bases spanning the gap. Germline loops: CDR1 MNHNY, CDR2 SVGAGI (reference sequence). This CDR3 region has 16 residues.